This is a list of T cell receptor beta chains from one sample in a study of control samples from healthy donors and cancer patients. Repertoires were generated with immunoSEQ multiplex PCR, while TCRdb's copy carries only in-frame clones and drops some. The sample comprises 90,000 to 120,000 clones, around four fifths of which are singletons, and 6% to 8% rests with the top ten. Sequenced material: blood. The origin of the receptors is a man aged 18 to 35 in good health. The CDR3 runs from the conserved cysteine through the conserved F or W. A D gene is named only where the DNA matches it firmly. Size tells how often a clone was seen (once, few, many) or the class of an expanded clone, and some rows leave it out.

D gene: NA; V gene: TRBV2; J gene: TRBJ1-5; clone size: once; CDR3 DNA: TGTGCCAGCAGTGAACGGTTTCATCAGCCCCAGCATTTT; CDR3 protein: CASSERFHQPQHF
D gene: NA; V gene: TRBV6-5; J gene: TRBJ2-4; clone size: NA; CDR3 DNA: TGTGCCAGCAGTCACGGAAACATTCAGTACTTC; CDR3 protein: CASSHGNIQYF
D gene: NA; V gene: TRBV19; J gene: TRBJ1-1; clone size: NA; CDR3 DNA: TGTGCCAGTAGTATAGACGACCGCAGGTCATCCTTGAACACTGAAGCTTTCTTT; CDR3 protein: CASSIDDRRSSLNTEAFF
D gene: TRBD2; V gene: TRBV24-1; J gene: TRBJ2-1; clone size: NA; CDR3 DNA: TGTGCCACCAGTGACCAGCGGGGAATCCACAATGAGCAGTTCTTC; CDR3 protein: CATSDQRGIHNEQFF
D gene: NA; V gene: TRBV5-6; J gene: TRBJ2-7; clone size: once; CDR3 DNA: TGTGCCAGCAGCTTATCAGGGATCTCCTACGAGCAGTACTTC; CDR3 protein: CASSLSGISYEQYF
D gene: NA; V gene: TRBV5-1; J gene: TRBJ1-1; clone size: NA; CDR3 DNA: TGCGCCAGCAGCTTGGGCCTTGGGCAGCAAGGAGGCACTGAAGCTTTCTTT; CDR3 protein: CASSLGLGQQGGTEAFF
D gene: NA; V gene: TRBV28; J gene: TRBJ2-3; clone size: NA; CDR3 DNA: TGTGCCAGCAGTAAGGACAGTAGCACAGATACGCAGTATTTT; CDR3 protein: CASSKDSSTDTQYF
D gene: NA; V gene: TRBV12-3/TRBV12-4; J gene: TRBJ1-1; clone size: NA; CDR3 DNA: TGTGCCAGCAGTCAGGAATTATGGACTGAAGCTTTCTTT; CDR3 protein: CASSQELWTEAFF
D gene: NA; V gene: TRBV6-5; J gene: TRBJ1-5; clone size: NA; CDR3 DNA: TGTGCCAGCAGTTACTCGAAGTTTAGCAATCAGCCCCAGCATTTT; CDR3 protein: CASSYSKFSNQPQHF
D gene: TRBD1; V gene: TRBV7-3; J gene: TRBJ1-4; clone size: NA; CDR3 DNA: TGTGCCAGCAGCGCGGACAGGGGGCCTGGTACTAATGAAAAACTGTTTTTT; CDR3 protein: CASSADRGPGTNEKLFF
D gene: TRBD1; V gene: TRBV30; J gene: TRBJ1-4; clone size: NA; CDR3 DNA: TGTGCCTGGGGCTTGGGACAGGAGGTGGGAAAACTGTTTTTT; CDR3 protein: CAWGLGQEVGKLFF
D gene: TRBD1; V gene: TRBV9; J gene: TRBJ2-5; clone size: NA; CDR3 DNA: TGTGCCAGCAGCGTAAGTGGGCAGGGGGTGGGGCGGCAAGAGACCCAGTACTTC; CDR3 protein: CASSVSGQGVGRQETQYF
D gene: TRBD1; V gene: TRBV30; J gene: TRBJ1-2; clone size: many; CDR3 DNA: TGTGCCTGGAAAAGGGGCCAGGACAGGGGTCCTAACTATGGCTACACCTTC; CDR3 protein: CAWKRGQDRGPNYGYTF
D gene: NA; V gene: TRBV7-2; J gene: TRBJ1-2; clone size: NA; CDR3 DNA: TGTGCCAGCAGCCCCCAGGGAGGGCAAAACTATGGCTACACCTTC; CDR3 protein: CASSPQGGQNYGYTF
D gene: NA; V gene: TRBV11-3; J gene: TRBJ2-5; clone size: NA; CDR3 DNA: TGTGCCAGCAGCTTAAGGGGGCAAGAGACCCAGTACTTC; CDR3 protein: CASSLRGQETQYF
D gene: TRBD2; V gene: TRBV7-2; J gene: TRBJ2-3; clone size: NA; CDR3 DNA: TGTGCCAGCAGCTTAATAGGGACTAGCGTGACAGATACGCAGTATTTT; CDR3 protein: CASSLIGTSVTDTQYF
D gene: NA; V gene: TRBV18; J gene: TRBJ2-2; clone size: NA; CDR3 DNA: TGTGCCAGCTCACCACGTAGACAGCAGACCCATAGCACCGGGGAGCTGTTTTTT; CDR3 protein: CASSPRRQQTHSTGELFF
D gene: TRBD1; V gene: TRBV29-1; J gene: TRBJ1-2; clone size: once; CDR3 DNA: TGCAGCGTTGAGGAACAGGGGATGGATGGCTACACCTTC; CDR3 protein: CSVEEQGMDGYTF
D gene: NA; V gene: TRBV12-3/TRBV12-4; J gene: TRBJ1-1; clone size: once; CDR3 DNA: TGTGCCAGCAGTTCAACAGGGCGGACTGAAGCTTTCTTT; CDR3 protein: CASSSTGRTEAFF
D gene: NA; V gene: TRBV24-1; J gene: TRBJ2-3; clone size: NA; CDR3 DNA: TGTGCCACCAGTTTAACAGCGGGAGATACGCAGTATTTT; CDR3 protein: CATSLTAGDTQYF
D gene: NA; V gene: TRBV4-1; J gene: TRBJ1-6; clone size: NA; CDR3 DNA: TGCGCCAGCAGCCAAGACAGCCGTATAAATTCACCCCTCCACTTT; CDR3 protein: CASSQDSRINSPLHF
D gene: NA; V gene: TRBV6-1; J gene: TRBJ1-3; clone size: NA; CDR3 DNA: TGTGCCAGCAGTGCTCCGGGACGGAGCTCTGGAAACACCATATATTTT; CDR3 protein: CASSAPGRSSGNTIYF
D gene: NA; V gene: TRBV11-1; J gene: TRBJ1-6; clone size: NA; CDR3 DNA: TGTGCCAGCAGCTCCCAGGGGACTTCTTCACCCCTCCACTTT; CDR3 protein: CASSSQGTSSPLHF
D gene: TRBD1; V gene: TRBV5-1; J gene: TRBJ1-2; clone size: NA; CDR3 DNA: TGCGCCAGCAGCTTACAGGGGGCGAACGGCTACACCTTC; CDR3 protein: CASSLQGANGYTF
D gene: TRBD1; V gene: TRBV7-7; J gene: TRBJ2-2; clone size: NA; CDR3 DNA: TGTGCCAGCAGCTTAGTGGGGGACAGGGGGAGCACCGGGGAGCTGTTTTTT; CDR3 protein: CASSLVGDRGSTGELFF
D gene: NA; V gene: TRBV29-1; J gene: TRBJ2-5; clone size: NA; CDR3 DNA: TGCAGCGTTGAGAGGCCAGGGGGGGAGACCCAGTACTTC; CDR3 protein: CSVERPGGETQYF
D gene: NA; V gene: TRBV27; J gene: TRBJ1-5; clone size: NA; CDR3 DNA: TGTGCCAGCAGTCTTGCGGGAAATCAGCCCCAGCATTTT; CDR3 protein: CASSLAGNQPQHF
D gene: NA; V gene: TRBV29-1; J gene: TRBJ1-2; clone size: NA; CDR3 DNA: TGCAGCGTCCCGTTGTCAAGACCCAGGACTGGTGATGGCTACACCTTC; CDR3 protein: CSVPLSRPRTGDGYTF
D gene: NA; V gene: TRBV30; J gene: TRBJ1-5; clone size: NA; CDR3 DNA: TGTGCCTGGAGTCGAGGGGCAGTCATTAATCAGCCCCAGCATTTT; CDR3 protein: CAWSRGAVINQPQHF
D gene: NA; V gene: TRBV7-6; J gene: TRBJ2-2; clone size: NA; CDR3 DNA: TGTGCCAGCAGCTTAAGGATCAGCGGTACGAACACCGGGGAGCTGTTTTTT; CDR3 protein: CASSLRISGTNTGELFF
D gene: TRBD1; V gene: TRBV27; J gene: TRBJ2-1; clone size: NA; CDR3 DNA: TGTGCCAGCAGTGTGACAGGGTCCCCCTACAATGAGCAGTTCTTC; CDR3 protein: CASSVTGSPYNEQFF
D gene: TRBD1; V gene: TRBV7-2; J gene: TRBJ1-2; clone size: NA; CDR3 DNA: TGTGCCAGCAGCCCCAGGACAGGGGGTAACTATGGCTACACCTTC; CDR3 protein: CASSPRTGGNYGYTF
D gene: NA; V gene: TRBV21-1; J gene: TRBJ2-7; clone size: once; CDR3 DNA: TGTGCCAGCATCGAGGGGAGAGGGATCTACGAGCAGTACTTC; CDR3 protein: CASIEGRGIYEQYF
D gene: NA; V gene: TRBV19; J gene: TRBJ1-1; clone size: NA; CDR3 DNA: TGTGCCAGTAGTATAGGCCCCTATAAAACTGAAGCTTTCTTT; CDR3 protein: CASSIGPYKTEAFF
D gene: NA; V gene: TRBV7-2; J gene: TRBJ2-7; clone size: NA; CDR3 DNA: TGTGCCAGCAGCTTATCTACCGGGTCCGTTTACGAGCAGTACTTC; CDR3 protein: CASSLSTGSVYEQYF
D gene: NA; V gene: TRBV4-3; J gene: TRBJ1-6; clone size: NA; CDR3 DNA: TGCGCCAGCAGCCAAGAATCCAGGGTCGGACTAAGCTCCTATAATTCACCCCTCCACTTT; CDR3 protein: CASSQESRVGLSSYNSPLHF
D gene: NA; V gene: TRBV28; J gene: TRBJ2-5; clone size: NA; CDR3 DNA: TGTGCCACCAGAAGGGACCAGCTGATTGAGACCCAGTACTTC; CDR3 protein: CATRRDQLIETQYF
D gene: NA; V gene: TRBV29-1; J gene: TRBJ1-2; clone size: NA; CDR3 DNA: TGCAGCGTTGTTGGGGGGCCCGGGTGGTACACCTTC; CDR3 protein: CSVVGGPGWYTF
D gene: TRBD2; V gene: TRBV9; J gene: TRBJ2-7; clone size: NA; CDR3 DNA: TGTGCCAGCAGCCCCACCGGGGGGGGATACGAGCAGTACTTC; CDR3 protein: CASSPTGGGYEQYF
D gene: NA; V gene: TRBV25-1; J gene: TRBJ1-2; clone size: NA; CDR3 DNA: TGTGCCAGCAGTGACAGGGCTGGCTACACCTTC; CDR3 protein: CASSDRAGYTF
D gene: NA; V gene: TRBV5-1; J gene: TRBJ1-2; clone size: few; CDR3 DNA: TGCGCCAGCAGCTTCGCAGGGTTCGACTATGGCTACACCTTC; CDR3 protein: CASSFAGFDYGYTF
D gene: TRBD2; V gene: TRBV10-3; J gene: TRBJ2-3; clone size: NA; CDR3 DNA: TGTGCCGTCGCTAGCGGGGGGGCTGGGACAGATACGCAGTATTTT; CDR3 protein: CAVASGGAGTDTQYF
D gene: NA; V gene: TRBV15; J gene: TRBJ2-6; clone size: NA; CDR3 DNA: TGTGCCACCAGCAGAGGAACAGGGTCTGGGGCCAACGTCCTGACTTTC; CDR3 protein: CATSRGTGSGANVLTF
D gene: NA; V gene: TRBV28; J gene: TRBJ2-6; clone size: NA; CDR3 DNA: TGTGCCAGCAGTTTACGAGGGCGGGGGGCCAACGTCCTGACTTTC; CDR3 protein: CASSLRGRGANVLTF
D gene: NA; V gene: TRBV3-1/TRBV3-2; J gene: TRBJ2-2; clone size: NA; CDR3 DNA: TGTGCCAGCAGCCAAGGAGTCCAGGGTGAGGGCGGGGAGCTGTTTTTT; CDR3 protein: CASSQGVQGEGGELFF
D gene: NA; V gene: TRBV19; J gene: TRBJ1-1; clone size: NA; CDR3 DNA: TGTGCCAGTAGACAGGGAAGGATGAACACTGAAGCTTTCTTT; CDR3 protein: CASRQGRMNTEAFF
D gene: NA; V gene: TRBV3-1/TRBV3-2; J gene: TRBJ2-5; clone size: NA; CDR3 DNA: TGTGCCAGCAGCCGGGGTTGGGGGGAGACCCAGTACTTC; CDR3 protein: CASSRGWGETQYF
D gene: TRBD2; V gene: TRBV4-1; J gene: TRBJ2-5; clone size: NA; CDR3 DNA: TGCGCCAGCAGGCGTCAAGCGGGGGGGCCGAGGGAGACCCAGTACTTC; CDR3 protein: CASRRQAGGPRETQYF
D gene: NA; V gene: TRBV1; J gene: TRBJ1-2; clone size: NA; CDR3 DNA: TGCACCAGCAGCCAAGATCCAGGTAGCTATGGCTACACCTTC; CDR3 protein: CTSSQDPGSYGYTF